The rows below give T cell receptor beta chains drawn from one sample of a study of cytomegalovirus exposure and HLA in healthy donors. Data came from immunoSEQ multiplex PCR; TCRdb stores just in-frame clones and leaves some out. Altogether 220,000 or so clones are present, approximately 87% being singletons, with the ten largest covering around 5.4%. The specimen sequenced was PBMCs. The receptors were sampled from a woman between 18 and 30 years old in good health and CMV-seronegative. The CDR3 runs from the conserved cysteine through the conserved F or W. Fields, in order: clone size, J gene, D gene, V gene, CDR3 DNA, CDR3 protein. D genes are given only for firm matches. Some rows have no size entry. The others give once, few or many, or a class for an expanded clone.

abundance: -; j_gene: TRBJ1-6; d_gene: TRBD1; v_gene: TRBV10-2; CDR3nt: TGCGCCAGCAGTGACGGGACAGTAGGCTCACCCCTCCACTTT; CDR3aa: CASSDGTVGSPLHF
abundance: -; j_gene: TRBJ2-7; d_gene: -; v_gene: TRBV27; CDR3nt: TGTGCCAGCAGTTTAGGAGGACAGAGCTCCTACGAGCAGTACTTC; CDR3aa: CASSLGGQSSYEQYF
abundance: -; j_gene: TRBJ1-2; d_gene: TRBD1; v_gene: TRBV6-4; CDR3nt: TGTGCCAGCAGTGACCCTCGGACAGGTGGCTACACCTTC; CDR3aa: CASSDPRTGGYTF
abundance: -; j_gene: TRBJ1-2; d_gene: -; v_gene: TRBV2; CDR3nt: TGTGCCAGCACCCTGGACGGGAACAAAGGAAACTATGGCTACACCTTC; CDR3aa: CASTLDGNKGNYGYTF
abundance: -; j_gene: TRBJ2-7; d_gene: TRBD1; v_gene: TRBV4-2; CDR3nt: TGTGCCAGCGCTGGGACAGGGGACGAGCAGTACTTC; CDR3aa: CASAGTGDEQYF
abundance: -; j_gene: TRBJ2-6; d_gene: -; v_gene: TRBV4-1; CDR3nt: TGCGCCAGCAGCCAATCAACAGGGTCTGGGGCCAACGTCCTGACTTTC; CDR3aa: CASSQSTGSGANVLTF
abundance: -; j_gene: TRBJ2-5; d_gene: TRBD2; v_gene: TRBV7-2; CDR3nt: TGTGCCAGCAGCTTAGTTGCGGGGGGCCTCCAAGAGACCCAGTACTTC; CDR3aa: CASSLVAGGLQETQYF
abundance: -; j_gene: TRBJ2-6; d_gene: -; v_gene: TRBV5-1; CDR3nt: TGCGCCAGCAGCTTGGCCTACAGCTCTGGGGCCAACGTCCTGACTTTC; CDR3aa: CASSLAYSSGANVLTF
abundance: once; j_gene: TRBJ1-2; d_gene: TRBD1; v_gene: TRBV27; CDR3nt: TGTGCCAGCAGTCCGAGGACAGGGCCCTCTAACTATGGCTACACCTTC; CDR3aa: CASSPRTGPSNYGYTF
abundance: -; j_gene: TRBJ2-7; d_gene: TRBD1; v_gene: TRBV15; CDR3nt: TGTGCCACCAGCAGAGAAGGGGGCAGATACGAGCAGTACTTC; CDR3aa: CATSREGGRYEQYF
abundance: -; j_gene: TRBJ2-7; d_gene: TRBD2; v_gene: TRBV5-1; CDR3nt: TGCGCCAGCAGCCGGGACTATTCCTACGAGCAGTACTTC; CDR3aa: CASSRDYSYEQYF
abundance: few; j_gene: TRBJ2-7; d_gene: TRBD1; v_gene: TRBV19; CDR3nt: TGTGCCAGTAGTGCGGACAGGGGCTACGAGCAGTACTTC; CDR3aa: CASSADRGYEQYF
abundance: -; j_gene: TRBJ2-2; d_gene: -; v_gene: TRBV7-6; CDR3nt: TGTGCCAGCAGCTTAGCGAGTAGATTGAACACCGGGGAGCTGTTTTTT; CDR3aa: CASSLASRLNTGELFF
abundance: once; j_gene: TRBJ1-2; d_gene: -; v_gene: TRBV6-8; CDR3nt: TGTGCCAGCAGTTACCCCAGCCAGAACTATGGCTACACCTTC; CDR3aa: CASSYPSQNYGYTF
abundance: -; j_gene: TRBJ2-1; d_gene: -; v_gene: TRBV11-3; CDR3nt: TGTGCCAGCAGCTTAGGAGGGAAACGGGGGAATGAGCAGTTCTTC; CDR3aa: CASSLGGKRGNEQFF
abundance: once; j_gene: TRBJ2-2; d_gene: TRBD2; v_gene: TRBV11-2; CDR3nt: TGTGCCAGCAGCTTTGGGGGGGCGAACACCGGGGAGCTGTTTTTT; CDR3aa: CASSFGGANTGELFF
abundance: -; j_gene: TRBJ2-1; d_gene: TRBD2; v_gene: TRBV28; CDR3nt: TGTGCCAGCAGTTTCTTGACTAGCGGAGCCAATGAGCAGTTCTTC; CDR3aa: CASSFLTSGANEQFF
abundance: -; j_gene: TRBJ2-3; d_gene: -; v_gene: TRBV4-1; CDR3nt: TGCGCCAGCAAGAGGACGGTCTTCATTCCAGATACGCAGTATTTT; CDR3aa: CASKRTVFIPDTQYF
abundance: -; j_gene: TRBJ1-2; d_gene: TRBD1; v_gene: TRBV28; CDR3nt: TGTGCCAGCAGTTCCCCTTCGGGACAGGGGAATGGCTACACCTTC; CDR3aa: CASSSPSGQGNGYTF
abundance: -; j_gene: TRBJ2-1; d_gene: -; v_gene: TRBV27; CDR3nt: TGTGCCAGCAGTTTAGCGGTGGGGGGTTTAGGTGAGCAGTTCTTC; CDR3aa: CASSLAVGGLGEQFF
abundance: -; j_gene: TRBJ1-2; d_gene: -; v_gene: TRBV6-1; CDR3nt: TGTGCCAGCAGTGAAGGCCAGGGAGGGGGCTACACCTTC; CDR3aa: CASSEGQGGGYTF
abundance: -; j_gene: TRBJ2-3; d_gene: -; v_gene: TRBV6-5; CDR3nt: TGTGCCAGCAGTTACTCGGGGGGTACGCAGTATTTT; CDR3aa: CASSYSGGTQYF
abundance: -; j_gene: TRBJ1-2; d_gene: TRBD1; v_gene: TRBV6-5; CDR3nt: TGTGCCAGCAGTCGTGACAGGGGGCTTGGCTACACCTTC; CDR3aa: CASSRDRGLGYTF
abundance: once; j_gene: TRBJ1-1; d_gene: TRBD1; v_gene: TRBV6-5; CDR3nt: TGTGCCAGCAGCTATGGACAGGGGCTTTTGACTGAAGCTTTCTTT; CDR3aa: CASSYGQGLLTEAFF
abundance: -; j_gene: TRBJ2-1; d_gene: -; v_gene: TRBV11-2; CDR3nt: TGTGCCAGCAGCTCCCTCTACAATGAGCAGTTCTTC; CDR3aa: CASSSLYNEQFF
abundance: once; j_gene: TRBJ2-6; d_gene: -; v_gene: TRBV9; CDR3nt: TGTGCCAGCAGCGTAGGTCACAGCTCTGGGGCCAACGTCCTGACTTTC; CDR3aa: CASSVGHSSGANVLTF